A selection of T cell receptor beta chains follows, all from one sample in a study of neoadjuvant nivolumab and ipilimumab in lung cancer. The protocol was immunoSEQ multiplex PCR, while the TCRdb copy is restricted to in-frame clones and leaves out a portion. The table has approximately 9,300 clones, more than 70% seen once; the top ten hold 7.5%. The source was tumor tissue, collected after neoadjuvant nivolumab, alone or with ipilimumab, at or shortly before surgery. The receptor set was obtained from an adult with non-small cell lung cancer. Some clones in this sample may be carry-over from other donors' samples. CDR3s include the opening cysteine and the closing phenylalanine or tryptophan. Fields, in order: J gene, V gene, clone size, CDR3 length, D gene, CDR3 DNA, CDR3 protein. A D gene is named only where the DNA matches it firmly. Clone size appears in some rows only: once, few, many, or a class for an expanded clone.

J: TRBJ1-5; V: TRBV18; size: .; length: 15; D: .; DNA: TGTGCCAGCTCACCATTCGACAGTTCCAATCAGCCCCAGCATTTT; CDR3: CASSPFDSSNQPQHF
J: TRBJ2-6; V: TRBV5-4; size: .; length: 17; D: .; DNA: TGTGCCAGCAGCTTGCCGGGACGAAGGACTGGGGCCAACGTCCTGACTTTC; CDR3: CASSLPGRRTGANVLTF
J: TRBJ1-2; V: TRBV7-8; size: .; length: 16; D: .; DNA: TGTGCCAGCAGCGCGCTAAGTCAGGGTATTAAGTATGGCTACACCTTC; CDR3: CASSALSQGIKYGYTF
J: TRBJ2-7; V: TRBV5-1; size: .; length: 13; D: .; DNA: TGCGCCAGCAGCTTCCGACCCCCCTACGAGCAGTACTTC; CDR3: CASSFRPPYEQYF
J: TRBJ2-7; V: TRBV7-2; size: .; length: 15; D: .; DNA: TGTGCCAGCAGCCTCCGGGACGGTCTAACCTACGAGCAGTACTTC; CDR3: CASSLRDGLTYEQYF
J: TRBJ1-1; V: TRBV2; size: .; length: 17; D: .; DNA: TGTGCCAGCAGTGATCCTGGCCGCAGCCGGATGAACACTGAAGCTTTCTTT; CDR3: CASSDPGRSRMNTEAFF
J: TRBJ1-5; V: TRBV7-9; size: .; length: 13; D: .; DNA: TGTGCCAGCAGCCTACTCCAGGGTCAGCCCCAGCATTTT; CDR3: CASSLLQGQPQHF
J: TRBJ2-1; V: TRBV13; size: .; length: 16; D: TRBD2; DNA: TGTGCCAGCAGATGGCTAGCGGGAGGATTCTCCGATGAGCAGTTCTTC; CDR3: CASRWLAGGFSDEQFF
J: TRBJ2-1; V: TRBV7-9; size: .; length: 17; D: .; DNA: TGTGCCAGCACCGCGCCTAATAAGGAGAGCTCCTACAATGAGCAGTTCTTC; CDR3: CASTAPNKESSYNEQFF
J: TRBJ1-1; V: TRBV29-1; size: .; length: 14; D: .; DNA: TGCAGCGTTGTCCAGGGGAGTTGGGAGACTGAAGCTTTCTTT; CDR3: CSVVQGSWETEAFF
J: TRBJ1-2; V: TRBV5-6; size: .; length: 17; D: TRBD1; DNA: TGTGCCAGCAGCCCCCGAAACCTCGGGGACAGCTCATATGGCTACACCTTC; CDR3: CASSPRNLGDSSYGYTF
J: TRBJ2-1; V: TRBV6-5; size: few; length: 12; D: TRBD1; DNA: TGTGCCAGCAGGGGACAGGGAGGTGAGCAGTTCTTC; CDR3: CASRGQGGEQFF
J: TRBJ2-1; V: TRBV27; size: .; length: 19; D: TRBD2; DNA: TGTGCCAGCAGTTTCCCAGGACTAGCGGGAGTCCCAACCTACAATGAGCAGTTCTTC; CDR3: CASSFPGLAGVPTYNEQFF
J: TRBJ2-7; V: TRBV4-3; size: .; length: 16; D: .; DNA: TGCGCCAGCAGCCAAGATCGAGACATTATATCCTACGAGCAGTACTTC; CDR3: CASSQDRDIISYEQYF
J: TRBJ2-7; V: TRBV7-2; size: .; length: 11; D: .; DNA: TGTGCCAGCAGCCTCTACTACGAGCAGTACTTC; CDR3: CASSLYYEQYF
J: TRBJ2-2; V: TRBV5-6; size: .; length: 14; D: .; DNA: TGTGCCAGCAGCGCGATTCAGGGACCCGGGGAGCTGTTTTTT; CDR3: CASSAIQGPGELFF
J: TRBJ1-2; V: TRBV7-9; size: .; length: 17; D: .; DNA: TGTGCCAGCAGCTTAGCCCATGGACGGAATGCTAACTATGGCTACACCTTC; CDR3: CASSLAHGRNANYGYTF
J: TRBJ2-7; V: TRBV6-5; size: .; length: 14; D: .; DNA: TGTGCCAGCAGTTACTCTGGCAGCTCCTACGAGCAGTACTTC; CDR3: CASSYSGSSYEQYF
J: TRBJ1-3; V: TRBV10-3; size: few; length: 15; D: TRBD1; DNA: TGTGCCATCAAAGACGGACAGGGCTTTGGAAACACCATATATTTT; CDR3: CAIKDGQGFGNTIYF
J: TRBJ1-2; V: TRBV6-5; size: medium-sized; length: 14; D: .; DNA: TGTGCCAGCAGTTACTCCGGGCAGGACTATGGCTACACCTTC; CDR3: CASSYSGQDYGYTF
J: TRBJ1-1; V: TRBV7-9; size: .; length: 13; D: .; DNA: TGTGCCAGCACCTTCCCAGGGCGCACTGAAGCTTTCTTT; CDR3: CASTFPGRTEAFF
J: TRBJ1-2; V: TRBV5-4; size: once; length: 14; D: TRBD1; DNA: TGTGCCAGCAGCTGGGACAGGGGGGACTATGGCTACACCTTC; CDR3: CASSWDRGDYGYTF
J: TRBJ2-5; V: TRBV29-1; size: .; length: 14; D: .; DNA: TGCAGCGTTGTCCAAGTTCCTTTTCAAGAGACCCAGTACTTC; CDR3: CSVVQVPFQETQYF
J: TRBJ2-3; V: TRBV10-3; size: .; length: 16; D: TRBD2; DNA: TGTGCCATCAGTGACCAGAGCGGGAGTAGCGTGGATACGCAGTATTTT; CDR3: CAISDQSGSSVDTQYF
J: TRBJ1-1; V: TRBV7-2; size: .; length: 15; D: .; DNA: TGTGCCAGCAGCTTAGGAGCGGGTTTGGCCTATGAAGCTTTCTTT; CDR3: CASSLGAGLAYEAFF
J: TRBJ2-5; V: TRBV7-9; size: .; length: 11; D: .; DNA: TGTGCCAGCAGCGCGACCGAGACCCAGTACTTC; CDR3: CASSATETQYF
J: TRBJ1-5; V: TRBV10-3; size: .; length: 15; D: TRBD1; DNA: TGTGCCATCAGTGAGTCGCAGGGGGGCAATCAGCCCCAGCATTTT; CDR3: CAISESQGGNQPQHF
J: TRBJ1-5; V: TRBV6-5; size: .; length: 14; D: .; DNA: TGTGCCAGCAGTTACCAGACGGGCAATCAGCCCCAGCATTTT; CDR3: CASSYQTGNQPQHF
J: TRBJ1-2; V: TRBV7-2; size: .; length: 12; D: .; DNA: TGTGCCAGCAGCCCCGACAGCCCCGGCTACACCTTC; CDR3: CASSPDSPGYTF
J: TRBJ1-1; V: TRBV29-1; size: .; length: 13; D: .; DNA: TGCAGCGGATCCGGCGGGGTTAAGGGTGAAGCTTTCTTT; CDR3: CSGSGGVKGEAFF
J: TRBJ2-7; V: TRBV27; size: .; length: 13; D: .; DNA: TGTGCCAGCAGTTTAGGACAGTACTACGAGCAGTACTTC; CDR3: CASSLGQYYEQYF
J: TRBJ1-1; V: TRBV18; size: .; length: 16; D: TRBD1; DNA: TGTGCCAGCCCGCTCCAGGAAGACAGGGTGGGCACTGAAGCTTTCTTT; CDR3: CASPLQEDRVGTEAFF
J: TRBJ1-6; V: TRBV19; size: .; length: 14; D: .; DNA: TGTGCCAGTACCTACGAGGGAGGGAATTCACCCCTCCACTTT; CDR3: CASTYEGGNSPLHF
J: TRBJ2-7; V: TRBV18; size: once; length: 14; D: .; DNA: TGTGCCAGCTCACCACCGAACGGGAAAGAGGGGCAGTACTTC; CDR3: CASSPPNGKEGQYF
J: TRBJ1-5; V: TRBV7-9; size: .; length: 19; D: TRBD1; DNA: TGTGCCAGCAGCTTAGTTGAGGGACAGGGGAGGCTTAGCAATCAGCCCCAGCATTTT; CDR3: CASSLVEGQGRLSNQPQHF
J: TRBJ2-7; V: TRBV4-1; size: .; length: 17; D: TRBD2; DNA: TGCGCCAGCAGCCAAGACAGGCTAGCGGGCTCCTCCTACGAGCAGTACTTC; CDR3: CASSQDRLAGSSYEQYF
J: TRBJ2-2; V: TRBV6-1; size: .; length: 14; D: .; DNA: TGTGCCAGCAGTGTCACGATGAACACCGGGGAGCTGTTTTTT; CDR3: CASSVTMNTGELFF
J: TRBJ1-2; V: TRBV21-1; size: few; length: 15; D: .; DNA: TGTGCCAGCAGCCACGTCAGGGACAGAAACTATGGCTACACCTTC; CDR3: CASSHVRDRNYGYTF
J: TRBJ1-2; V: TRBV5-1; size: few; length: 12; D: .; DNA: TGCGCCAGCCGACCTGACAGCTATGGCTACACCTTC; CDR3: CASRPDSYGYTF
J: TRBJ2-7; V: TRBV6-5; size: .; length: 13; D: .; DNA: TGTGCCAGCAGTTACTCAATCGGGGTCGGGCAGTACTTC; CDR3: CASSYSIGVGQYF
J: TRBJ2-5; V: TRBV18; size: few; length: 17; D: TRBD2; DNA: TGTGCCAGCTCACCCTCGGCGGGGGGGCGTCTTTCGGAGACCCAGTACTTC; CDR3: CASSPSAGGRLSETQYF
J: TRBJ2-2; V: TRBV6-1; size: .; length: 12; D: .; DNA: TGTGCCAGCAGCAGGCTCACCGGGGAGCTGTTTTTT; CDR3: CASSRLTGELFF
J: TRBJ1-2; V: TRBV5-1; size: .; length: 13; D: .; DNA: TGCGCCAGCAGCTTGGCCGTGGGAGGTGGCTACACCTTC; CDR3: CASSLAVGGGYTF
J: TRBJ1-2; V: TRBV5-5; size: .; length: 15; D: TRBD1; DNA: TGTGCCAGCAGCCCCGCCGGGACAGGGTACGATGGCTACACCTTC; CDR3: CASSPAGTGYDGYTF
J: TRBJ2-1; V: TRBV11-2; size: .; length: 12; D: .; DNA: TGTGCCAGCAGCTTCGAGAGGAATGAGCAGTTCTTC; CDR3: CASSFERNEQFF
J: TRBJ2-1; V: TRBV7-6; size: .; length: 15; D: .; DNA: TGTGCCAGCAGCGAATGGCTTGGATCGAACAATGAGCAGTTCTTC; CDR3: CASSEWLGSNNEQFF
J: TRBJ2-1; V: TRBV5-5; size: few; length: 16; D: .; DNA: TGTGCCAGCAGCGCGAGTGTGGGTGTCGTGGAGAATGAGCAGTTCTTC; CDR3: CASSASVGVVENEQFF
J: TRBJ2-7; V: TRBV5-6; size: .; length: 12; D: .; DNA: TGTGCCAGCAGCCTTCGGAAAAGGGCGCAGTACTTC; CDR3: CASSLRKRAQYF
J: TRBJ2-7; V: TRBV7-6; size: .; length: 16; D: TRBD1; DNA: TGTGCCAGCAGCCCTTTTTCGGCAGGGGGCTCGTGGGAGCAGTACTTC; CDR3: CASSPFSAGGSWEQYF
J: TRBJ2-1; V: TRBV5-1; size: .; length: 11; D: .; DNA: TGCGCCAGCGGGGGGGCCGGTGAGCAGTTCTTC; CDR3: CASGGAGEQFF
J: TRBJ1-1; V: TRBV25-1; size: .; length: 13; D: .; DNA: TGTGCCAGCAGTTCGAGAGGAGACACTGAAGCTTTCTTT; CDR3: CASSSRGDTEAFF